The 11 T cell receptor beta chains listed next were all sequenced from one sample in a study of neurological immune-mediated disorders. MiXCR was run by TCRdb on the 5' RACE reads, yielding one entry per CDR3 protein. The data show about 58,000 distinct CDR3 sequences, approximately 3.1% seen once. The sequenced sample was PBMCs. All receptors derive from a woman aged 55-75 years with multiple sclerosis.

In this sample, this clonotype turned up many times. V is TRBV4-3 and J is TRBJ1-4, with 8 nucleotides matching TRBD1. Trimming took 4 bases from V and 8 from J; bases not matched to a gene: 9. Germline V gene lookup returns CDR1 LGHNA and CDR2 YSLEER. There are 15 residues in the CDR3. DNA of the CDR3: TGCGCCAGCAGCCCGGTGGACAGGGCCTCCGAAAAACTGTTTTTT. Translated: CASSPVDRASEKLFF.

This clonotype was seen a handful of times. The genes are TRBV6-2 or TRBV6-3 and TRBJ1-6, with 11 nucleotides matching TRBD1. V trimming: 6 bases; J trimming: 9 bases; junction bases outside the gene matches: 7. CDR1 and CDR2 (germline): MNHEY, SVGEGT. This CDR3 spans 15 amino acids. The CDR3 region is CASSPPGTGGSPLHF. The CDR3 bases are TGTGCCAGCAGCCCACCGGGGACAGGGGGTTCACCCCTCCACTTT.

This clonotype was found many times. The chain employs TRBV6-1 and TRBJ2-7; D remains ambiguous. V was cut by 2 bases and J by 0 bases, with 11 bases left in between. CDR3 length: 15 amino acids. The V gene's germline CDR1 is MNHNS and CDR2 SASEGT. This chain's CDR3 is CASSEPGWSSYEQYF. The CDR3, as DNA: TGTGCCAGCAGTGAACCGGGCTGGAGCTCCTACGAGCAGTACTTC.

This clonotype was found many times. The chain uses TRBV7-8 and TRBJ1-1, with TRBD1 matching 7 bases. V shed 4 bases and J 4 bases; nucleotides not matched to a gene: 6. Per germline, CDR1 SGHVS and CDR2 FQNEAQ. The CDR3 runs 14 residues. CDR3 amino acids: CASSYRTGGTEAFF. CDR3 nucleotides: TGTGCCAGCAGCTATAGGACAGGAGGCACTGAAGCTTTCTTT.

Of note for this clonotype: A read error may explain this, as a much larger clone is one base away. The chain carries TRBV7-8 and TRBJ2-7; D may correspond to TRBD1 or TRBD2 (5 bases each). The length of the CDR3 is 14 residues. The germline gives CDR1 SGHVS, CDR2 FQNEAQ. The CDR3 sequence: CASSLDLLRDEKYF. The CDR3 DNA sequence: TGTGCCAGCAGCTTAGATCTACTAAGGGACGAGAAGTACTTC.

This clonotype was seen ten or more times. In DNA, the CDR3 is TGTGCCAGCAGCGGGACGGATGGAGAGACCCAGTACTTC. Amino acids: CASSGTDGETQYF. V and J are TRBV11-2 and TRBJ2-5; D is perhaps TRBD1 or TRBD2 (5 bases each). V was cut by 5 bases and J by 4 bases, with 11 bases left in between. Germline-derived CDR1 and CDR2 are SGHAT and FQNNGV. The CDR3 consists of 13 residues.

The chain combines TRBV7-9 with TRBJ1-1; D call uncertain. V was trimmed by 3 bases and J by 1 base, leaving 12 bases between them. The CDR3 contains 15 residues. Germline V gives CDR1 SEHNR, CDR2 FQNEAQ (reference sequence). The CDR3 DNA follows: TGTGCCAGCAGCTTTCCTTTGAGGAAGAACACTGAAGCTTTCTTT. It is translated as CASSFPLRKNTEAFF.

This clonotype was seen at least ten times. The genes are TRBV7-3 and TRBJ2-1; tentative D call: TRBD1 (6 bases). The CDR3 extends over 16 amino acids. Germline CDR1 is SGHTA and CDR2 is FQGTGA. V dropped 6 bases and J dropped 6 bases, with 21 bases sitting between them. The CDR3 DNA sequence: TGTGCCAGCAGTTCGAGCTACAGGGCTGGTCTCAATGAGCAGTTCTTC. It is translated as CASSSSYRAGLNEQFF.

This clonotype came up many times. The genes are TRBV7-9 and TRBJ2-2; D possibly corresponds to TRBD1 (5 bases). The ends were cut back, 2 bases at V and 4 bases at J, with 11 bases in the middle. The germline gives CDR1 SEHNR, CDR2 FQNEAQ (reference sequence). CDR3 length: 15 residues. CDR3: CASSLTSGPTGELFF. The CDR3 DNA follows: TGTGCCAGCAGCTTAACCTCAGGGCCCACCGGGGAGCTGTTTTTT.

This clonotype was seen at least ten times. V usage is TRBV5-1 and J usage is TRBJ2-7, with D tentatively TRBD1 or TRBD2 (5 bases each). CDR1 is SGHRS, CDR2 YFSETQ, per germline. V lost 2 bases and J 2 bases, leaving 14 bases between the germline ends. This CDR3 has 15 amino acids. The CDR3: CASSLGVPGPYEQYF. The CDR3 DNA follows: TGCGCCAGCAGCTTAGGCGTTCCGGGGCCCTACGAGCAGTACTTC.

This chain connects TRBV18 to TRBJ1-4; no firm D call. The CDR3 runs to 14 residues. The germline V gene encodes CDR1 KGHSH and CDR2 LQKENI. Trimming cost V 1 base and J 0 bases, with 3 bases left between them. CDR3 amino acids: CASSPQATNEKLFF. The CDR3 DNA reads as TGTGCCAGCTCACCACAGGCAACTAATGAAAAACTGTTTTTT.